This T cell receptor (beta chain) derives from a study of CD8 T cells in Susac syndrome. From germline, CDR1 is SGHAT and CDR2 FQNNGV. The CDR3 spans 17 residues. With 4 bases clipped from V and 3 bases from J, the junction kept 14 bases outside the gene matches. RNA was extracted with the RNeasy kit, and a quantity of 0.5 to 1 ug was reverse transcribed using random hexamers. Each CDR3 protein gets one entry after TCRdb re-called the immunoSEQ multiplex PCR reads with MiXCR. The repertoire holds 350,000 to 550,000 distinct CDR3 sequences, with around 85% as singletons. This TCR was sampled from a human donor with multiple sclerosis. V gene TRBV11-2 combines with J gene TRBJ2-7; 8 nucleotides match TRBD1. Sequencing used CD8+ T cells from PBMCs. The CDR3 reads CASSSLLGQGDYYEQYF. The DNA for the CDR3 is TGTGCCAGCAGCTCACTTCTTGGACAGGGCGATTACTACGAGCAGTACTTC.